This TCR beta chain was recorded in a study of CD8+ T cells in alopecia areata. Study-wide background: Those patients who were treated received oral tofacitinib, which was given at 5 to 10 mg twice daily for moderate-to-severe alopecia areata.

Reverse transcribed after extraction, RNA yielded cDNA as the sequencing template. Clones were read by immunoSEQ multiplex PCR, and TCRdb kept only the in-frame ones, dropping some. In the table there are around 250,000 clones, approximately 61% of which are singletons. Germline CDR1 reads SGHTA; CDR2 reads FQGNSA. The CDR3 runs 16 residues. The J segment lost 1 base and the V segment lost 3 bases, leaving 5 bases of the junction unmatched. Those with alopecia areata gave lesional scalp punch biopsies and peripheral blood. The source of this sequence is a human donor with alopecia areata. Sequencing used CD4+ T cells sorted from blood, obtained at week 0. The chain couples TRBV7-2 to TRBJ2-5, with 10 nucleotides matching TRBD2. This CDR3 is CASSFRTSGPQETQYF. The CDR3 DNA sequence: TGTGCCAGCAGCTTTCGGACTAGCGGCCCCCAAGAGACCCAGTACTTC.